The sequence of this TCR beta chain was determined in a study of T cell changes during pregnancy in multiple sclerosis. The repertoire was sequenced with immunoSEQ multiplex PCR; TCRdb's copy has only in-frame clones and lacks some. The profile shows about 39,000 clones, roughly 94% of them singletons. CDR1 is SNHLY, CDR2 FYNNEI, per germline. CDR3 length: 14 residues. With 7 bases removed from V and 6 bases from J, the gap between germline ends came to 19 bases. This chain connects TRBV2 to TRBJ2-7; D might be TRBD2 (5 bases). Sequenced here: peripheral blood, sampled in the third trimester of pregnancy. The source of this sequence is a female donor with multiple sclerosis, enrolled in a pregnancy study. CDR3 DNA: TGTGCCAGCACCACTGAACTAGGTCTCGGCGAGCAGTACTTC. Protein: CASTTELGLGEQYF.